Listed below are T cell receptor beta chains from one sample, sequenced in a study of T-cell memory formation after mild COVID-19. TCRdb fed the 5' RACE reads into MiXCR, producing one record per CDR3 protein. The repertoire holds a few hundred thousand distinct CDR3 sequences, with 25% to 30% as singletons. The sample taken for sequencing was PBMCs or a T cell subset sorted from them (not recorded which). The receptors derive from an adult woman who had mild COVID-19 (a few samples of this study predate the infection). Cell type and time point are not known. CDR3s include the opening cysteine and the closing phenylalanine or tryptophan. The D gene is left open where the match is weak. Size is stated for part of the rows, as once, few or many counts, or as a class when the clone is expanded.

clone_size,v_call,d_call,j_call,cdr3_nt,cdr3_aa
few,TRBV20-1,.,TRBJ1-6,TGCAGTGCTAGAGTATTACAGGGAAATTCACCCCTCCACTTT,CSARVLQGNSPLHF
few,TRBV24-1,.,TRBJ2-1,TGTGCCACCAGTGATGTAGCGGAGCCCTCCTACAATGAGCAGTTCTTC,CATSDVAEPSYNEQFF
.,TRBV7-6,.,TRBJ1-5,TGTGCCAGCAGCTTAGAGTGGCATCAGCCCCAGCATTTT,CASSLEWHQPQHF
.,TRBV6-2/TRBV6-3,.,TRBJ2-2,TGTGCCAGCAGTTACTCGGCTGACACCGGGGAGCTGTTTTTT,CASSYSADTGELFF
.,TRBV19,.,TRBJ1-1,TGTGCCAGCGAGCCGGGGACCCGGGGCACTGAAGCTTTCTTT,CASEPGTRGTEAFF
.,TRBV19,.,TRBJ2-6,TGTGCCAGTAGTATTTCAGGGCCTGGGGCCAACGTCCTGACTTTC,CASSISGPGANVLTF
.,TRBV2,.,TRBJ2-7,TGTGCCAGCAGTGAAAGGACGGCCTCCTACGAGCAGTACTTC,CASSERTASYEQYF
.,TRBV29-1,.,TRBJ1-5,TGCAGCGCCGTAGGATCTAGCAATCAGCCCCAGCATTTT,CSAVGSSNQPQHF
few,TRBV4-3,TRBD2,TRBJ2-1,TGCGCCAGCAGCCTAGGACTAGCGGACCCTGGGAATGAGCAGTTCTTC,CASSLGLADPGNEQFF
.,TRBV5-6,TRBD1,TRBJ2-2,TGTGCCAGCAGCTTGCTTATCCGGGACAGGGGTTTTTCCGGGGAGCTGTTTTTT,CASSLLIRDRGFSGELFF
.,TRBV12-3/TRBV12-4,TRBD1,TRBJ1-5,TGTGCCAGCAGCCCTCCGGGACGGACAGGGCCCCAGCATTTT,CASSPPGRTGPQHF
.,TRBV24-1,.,TRBJ2-1,TGTGCCACCAGTGATCCTGGGACCGATTCCCAACTCCTTTACAATGAGCAGTTCTTC,CATSDPGTDSQLLYNEQFF
.,TRBV7-3,.,TRBJ1-1,TGTGCCAGCAGCTTAGACGTCAACACTGAAGCTTTCTTT,CASSLDVNTEAFF
few,TRBV5-1,.,TRBJ1-1,TGCGCCAGCAGCTCCACTCCGAACACTGAAGCTTTCTTT,CASSSTPNTEAFF
.,TRBV12-3/TRBV12-4,.,TRBJ2-7,TGTGCCAGCAGCCCCGGGGAGAACTACGAGCAGTACTTC,CASSPGENYEQYF
.,TRBV5-1,.,TRBJ1-2,TGCGCCAGCAGCTTGTTGGAGGGTCAGAACTATGGCTACACCTTC,CASSLLEGQNYGYTF